The 22 T cell receptor beta chains listed next were all sequenced from one sample in a study of cytomegalovirus exposure and HLA in healthy donors. 60 Vbeta and 13 Jbeta primers were used in PCR. This table comes from immunoSEQ multiplex PCR, and its TCRdb copy is limited to in-frame clones, with some not included. The sample yields about 200,000 clones, about four fifths seen once. Material: PBMCs. These receptors originate from a girl between 5 and 17 years old in good health and CMV-seropositive.

A few counts support this clone. This rearrangement joins TRBV7-2 to TRBJ2-4; TRBD2 is a possible D gene (5 bases). The CDR3 has 14 residues. Trimming removed 2 bases from V and 6 bases from J, with 11 bases in between. Germline V lookup: CDR1 SGHTA, CDR2 FQGNSA. CDR3 sequence: CASSLPGSGNIQYF. CDR3 DNA: TGTGCCAGCAGCTTACCGGGGTCGGGAAACATTCAGTACTTC.

The chain links TRBV27 to TRBJ2-7; D is uncertain. Trimming shortened V by 1 base and J by 4 bases, and 14 bases separated the two germline ends. The germline V gene encodes CDR1 MNHEY and CDR2 SMNVEV (reference sequence). This CDR3 spans 15 amino acids. The CDR3: CASSLFSQIAYEQYF. The DNA for the CDR3 is TGTGCCAGCAGTTTATTTTCCCAGATCGCATACGAGCAGTACTTC.

A single count supports this clone. V gene TRBV7-6 combines with J gene TRBJ2-7; 10 positions agree with TRBD1. This CDR3 comprises 15 residues. V gave up 2 bases and J gave up 1 base; unmatched junction bases: 2. Germline loops: CDR1 SGHVS, CDR2 FNYEAQ. The CDR3 bases are TGTGCCAGCAGCTTAACGGGACAGGGGTCCTACGAGCAGTACTTC. It specifies CASSLTGQGSYEQYF. The whole variable domain, filled in from reference TRBV7-6 and TRBJ2-7, reads GAGVSQSPRYKVTKRGQDVALRCDPISGHVSLYWYRQALGQGPEFLTYFNYEAQQDKSGLPNDRFSAERPEGSISTLTIQRTEQRDSAMYRCASSLTGQGSYEQYFGPGTRLTVT.

The V gene is TRBV7-2, the J gene TRBJ2-7; 8 bases are a match to TRBD2. V was pared by 5 bases and J by 2 bases, with 5 bases of the junction left unmatched. Germline CDR1 and CDR2: SGHTA and FQGNSA. The CDR3 sequence is 14 residues long. CDR3: CASSQRGRPYEQYF. Written as DNA, the CDR3 is TGTGCCAGCAGCCAGCGGGGGAGACCCTACGAGCAGTACTTC. Variable domain in full (rest from reference TRBV7-2 and TRBJ2-7): GAGVSQSPSNKVTEKGKDVELRCDPISGHTALYWYRQSLGQGLEFLIYFQGNSAPDKSGLPSDRFSAERTGGSVSTLTIQRTQQEDSAVYLCASSQRGRPYEQYFGPGTRLTVT.

The gene calls are TRBV5-1 and TRBJ1-2; TRBD1 is a possible D gene (5 bases). Germline V CDR1 and CDR2: SGHRS, YFSETQ. CDR3 length: 17 residues. Deletions cut 0 bases from V and 4 bases from J, with 19 bases between. The CDR3 nucleotides read TGCGCCAGCAGCTTGGGATTCTCCCAACAGGAGGGCTATGGCTACACCTTC. It translates to CASSLGFSQQEGYGYTF.

This clone came up once. The chain couples TRBV14 to TRBJ1-2, with D maybe TRBD1 (5 bases). Between the trimmed V and J ends, which lost 4 bases and 2 bases, there was a span of 11 bases. Looked up from germline, CDR1 is SGHDN and CDR2 is FVKESK. CDR3 size: 14 residues. The CDR3 DNA follows: TGTGCCAGCAGCCCCAGGGTATACAACTATGGCTACACCTTC. Translated: CASSPRVYNYGYTF.

The genes are TRBV19 and TRBJ1-4, with 9 bases aligning to TRBD1. V shed 9 bases and J 5 bases; nucleotides not matched to a gene: 13. The CDR3 has 16 residues. Per germline, CDR1 LNHDA and CDR2 SQIVND (reference sequence). CDR3 sequence: CASHLRGQGRNEKLFF. The CDR3 DNA is TGTGCCAGCCATCTTAGGGGACAGGGACGAAATGAAAAACTGTTTTTT.

J is TRBJ1-4 and V is TRBV6-5; 7 nucleotides align to TRBD1. V lost 6 bases and J lost 0; bases outside the gene matches: 4. The CDR3 is 15 residues long. Germline V gene lookup returns CDR1 MNHEY and CDR2 SVGAGI. The CDR3 region has the DNA TGTGCCAGCAGCCCACAGGGGACAACTAATGAAAAACTGTTTTTT. As protein: CASSPQGTTNEKLFF.

This clone was detected a few times. The rearrangement joins TRBV7-9 to TRBJ2-1; D ambiguous. Germline CDR1 is SEHNR and CDR2 is FQNEAQ (reference sequence). This CDR3 region has 16 residues. V was clipped by 1 base and J by 0 bases, with 10 bases between them. The CDR3 protein is CASSLVEDYSYNEQFF. CDR3 nucleotide sequence: TGTGCCAGCAGCTTAGTAGAGGATTACTCCTACAATGAGCAGTTCTTC. The entire variable domain, with the rest obtained from reference TRBV7-9 and TRBJ2-1, is as follows: DTGVSQNPRHKITKRGQNVTFRCDPISEHNRLYWYRQTLGQGPEFLTYFQNEAQLEKSRLLSDRFSAERPKGSFSTLEIQRTEQGDSAMYLCASSLVEDYSYNEQFFGPGTRLTVL.

V is TRBV7-6 and J is TRBJ2-3; D is possibly TRBD2 (6 bases). The V end lost 5 bases, the J end lost 2 bases, and 14 bases lay between the germline ends. The CDR3 extends over 15 amino acids. Germline loops: CDR1 SGHVS, CDR2 FNYEAQ. CDR3 sequence (DNA): TGTGCCAGCAGCAAGATGGGGGGATTCACAGATACGCAGTATTTT. Protein product: CASSKMGGFTDTQYF.

This clone has a handful of counts. This rearrangement joins TRBV19 to TRBJ1-2, with D perhaps TRBD1 (5 bases). CDR1 is LNHDA and CDR2 is SQIVND in the germline V gene (reference sequence). This CDR3 comprises 14 residues. The ends were cut back, 7 bases at V and 4 bases at J, with 16 bases in the middle. The CDR3 nucleotides are TGTGCCAGTAATTCGCCAGGGCTGATCTATGGCTACACCTTC. Translated, it gives CASNSPGLIYGYTF.

This chain uses TRBV6-1 with TRBJ2-3; 8 nucleotides align to TRBD1. V shed 6 bases, J shed 0 bases, and the junction held 5 bases outside the gene matches. The CDR3 sequence is 15 residues long. Germline loops: CDR1 MNHNS, CDR2 SASEGT. CDR3 residues: CASSGDRWSTDTQYF. Here the CDR3 DNA reads TGTGCCAGCAGCGGGGACAGGTGGAGCACAGATACGCAGTATTTT.

This clone was detected only a few times. This sequence joins TRBV19 and TRBJ2-7; 14 bases match TRBD2. The CDR3 is made up of 16 amino acids. The ends lost 5 bases at V and 3 bases at J; junction bases unmatched: 6. CDR1 and CDR2 from the germline V gene are LNHDA and SQIVND (reference sequence). The CDR3 here is CASSWTSGGPSYEQYF. The CDR3 DNA reads TGTGCCAGTAGTTGGACTAGCGGGGGGCCAAGCTACGAGCAGTACTTC.

The V call is TRBV6-5, the J call TRBJ2-7; TRBD1 matches at 7 bases. The CDR3 is made up of 12 amino acids. Germline V CDR1 and CDR2: MNHEY, SVGAGI. The ends lost 8 bases at V and 3 bases at J; junction bases unmatched: 4. The CDR3 nucleotides are TGTGCCAGCCGGACAGGTTTCTACGAGCAGTACTTC. Protein: CASRTGFYEQYF.

The chain couples TRBV6-1 to TRBJ1-3, with D perhaps TRBD1 (6 bases). V lost 4 bases and J lost 2, with 9 bases in between. CDR3 size: 14 residues. In germline, CDR1 is MNHNS, CDR2 SASEGT. CDR3 sequence (DNA): TGTGCCAGCAGTGCTACAGGGACTGGAAACACCATATATTTT. This translates into CASSATGTGNTIYF.

The CDR3 DNA is TGTGCCAGCAGCTCGGCTAGACCGCCTAGCACAGATACGCAGTATTTT. Its protein is CASSSARPPSTDTQYF. This chain joins TRBV7-8 and TRBJ2-3; D call uncertain. CDR1 and CDR2 from the germline V gene are SGHVS and FQNEAQ. The CDR3 sequence is 16 residues long. V shed 4 bases and J shed 0 bases, with 14 bases lying between them.

The chain couples TRBV5-1 to TRBJ2-5, with D possibly being TRBD2 (5 bases). The germline CDR1 and CDR2 sequences are SGHRS and YFSETQ. This CDR3 has 13 amino acids. Trimming took off 1 base at V and 5 bases at J, with 9 bases between the two ends. CDR3 sequence reads: CASSLSSEETQYF. In DNA, the CDR3 is TGCGCCAGCAGCTTGAGTAGCGAGGAGACCCAGTACTTC.

The V call is TRBV30, the J call TRBJ2-3; D gene uncertain. The CDR3 is 14 amino acids. V was cut by 4 bases and J by 5 bases, with 16 bases left in between. Germline assignment: CDR1 GTSNPN and CDR2 SVGIG (reference sequence). The CDR3 reads CAWTPLGSGDTQYF. DNA for the CDR3: TGTGCCTGGACCCCCCTGGGTTCGGGAGATACGCAGTATTTT.

The gene calls are TRBV6-6 and TRBJ2-7; a possible D gene is TRBD2 (5 bases). Trimming removed 0 bases from V and 5 bases from J, with 17 bases in between. The CDR3 covers 16 residues. Germline V gene sequence: CDR1 MNHNY, CDR2 SVGAGI (reference sequence). The CDR3 sequence is CASSYSSLIGRDEQYF. CDR3 DNA: TGTGCCAGCAGTTACTCGAGTCTGATAGGGCGGGACGAGCAGTACTTC.

The chain links TRBV9 to TRBJ2-7; weak D call: TRBD1 (5 bases). This CDR3 is built from 13 residues. CDR1 is SGDLS, CDR2 YYNGEE, per germline. Trimming removed 7 bases from V and 1 base from J, with 12 bases in between. The CDR3 reads CASGAPGSYEQYF. The CDR3 nucleotides read TGTGCCAGCGGGGCCCCCGGATCCTACGAGCAGTACTTC.

The chain couples TRBV6-5 to TRBJ2-7; D remains unclear. The CDR3 is 16 amino acids. Germline loops: CDR1 MNHEY, CDR2 SVGAGI. V lost 0 bases and J 7 bases, leaving 19 bases between the germline ends. Here the CDR3 reads CASSYSLMPSPREQYF. CDR3 coding DNA: TGTGCCAGCAGTTACTCTTTAATGCCATCGCCCCGGGAGCAGTACTTC.

J is TRBJ2-5 and V is TRBV7-9; D gene uncertain. The V gene lost 2 bases and the J gene lost 0 bases, with 13 bases spanning the gap. The CDR3 length is 16 residues. Germline V gene sequence: CDR1 SEHNR, CDR2 FQNEAQ (reference sequence). The CDR3 DNA follows: TGTGCCAGCAGCTTAATTCGTGGCCGGGACCAAGAGACCCAGTACTTC. This encodes CASSLIRGRDQETQYF.